These 27 T cell receptor beta chains share one sample of origin, sequenced in a study of shared clonotypes between healthy human individuals (dated by TCRdb to the early 2020s). Library generation was performed with the immunoSEQ multiplex PCR assay. TCRdb took this table from immuneACCESS and kept in-frame rearrangements with V and J called. Such tables lack part of the clones; where checked against another copy, unresolved V genes explain under half of the gap, and the rest is unexplained. This sample has 800,000 to 950,000 clones in its table, and about 97% of those were observed once. The top ten hold approximately 0.2% of the sample. CD8 naive samples consisted of CD45RO-negative cells that were positively selected for CCR7, yielding a CD45RA+CCR7+ population without TemRA cells. The sequencing input was naive CD8+ T cells sorted from blood. The cell subset or site label for this specimen denotes: CD45RA+CCR7+. These receptors all stem from a man aged 30-40 years in good health.

The chain's CDR3 is CASSSRTGEADGYTF. The CDR3 DNA sequence: TGTGCCAGCAGCTCCCGGACAGGGGAGGCGGATGGCTACACCTTC. The chain employs TRBV7-6 and TRBJ1-2; 9 positions match TRBD1. The CDR3 spans 15 residues. In germline, CDR1 is SGHVS, CDR2 FNYEAQ. V trimming: 4 bases; J trimming: 6 bases; junction bases outside the gene matches: 9.

This chain uses TRBV10-3 with TRBJ2-7, with 11 bases fitting TRBD1. V dropped 2 bases and J dropped 3; count of bases not matched to a gene: 9. The CDR3 is made up of 17 amino acids. The germline V gene encodes CDR1 ENHRY and CDR2 SYGVKD. CDR3 DNA sequence: TGTGCCATCAGTGAGCCCCCGGGACAGGGGGAGAACTACGAGCAGTACTTC. Protein product: CAISEPPGQGENYEQYF.

The chain combines TRBV10-2 with TRBJ2-5; D gene ambiguous. This CDR3 has 13 amino acids. Trimming cost V 4 bases and J 4 bases, with 10 bases left between them. Germline V gene lookup returns CDR1 WSHSY and CDR2 SAAADI. The CDR3 protein is CASSASYLETQYF. The CDR3 nucleotides are TGCGCCAGCAGTGCCAGTTACTTAGAGACCCAGTACTTC.

The genes are TRBV28 and TRBJ1-2, with unresolved D. The germline V and J ends were trimmed by 3 bases and 6 bases, with 14 bases remaining between them. The CDR3 runs to 14 residues. Germline loops: CDR1 MDHEN, CDR2 SYDVKM. The CDR3 bases are TGTGCCAGCAGTTTCCCGGACTTGGTGGATGGCTACACCTTC. It codes for CASSFPDLVDGYTF.

This clone was recorded once. This chain links TRBV7-3 with TRBJ1-1; D is uncertain. Germline V gene lookup returns CDR1 SGHTA and CDR2 FQGTGA. This CDR3 contains 14 residues. The ends were cut back, 6 bases at V and 4 bases at J, with 15 bases in the middle. The CDR3 DNA is TGTGCCAGCAGGCGGGAAGGATCGGCCACTGAAGCTTTCTTT. Its translation is CASRREGSATEAFF.

This clone has only one observation. The gene calls are TRBV27 and TRBJ2-7; 8 bases line up with TRBD1. The CDR3 length is 14 residues. From germline, CDR1 is MNHEY and CDR2 SMNVEV (reference sequence). The ends lost 6 bases at V and 2 bases at J; junction bases unmatched: 6. Here the CDR3 DNA reads TGTGCCAGCAGCTGGGGACAGGCCACCTACGAGCAGTACTTC. This sequence encodes CASSWGQATYEQYF.

The CDR3 is CASSLSSAASVGQPQHF. The CDR3, as DNA: TGTGCCAGCAGCTTATCATCGGCCGCCTCGGTCGGTCAGCCCCAGCATTTT. The genes are TRBV7-9 and TRBJ1-5; unclear D gene. This CDR3 is built from 17 residues. Germline CDR1 and CDR2: SEHNR and FQNEAQ (reference sequence). The V end was cut by 2 bases, the J end by 6 bases, with 20 bases between.

This sequence joins TRBV29-1 and TRBJ2-2; maybe TRBD1 (6 bases). V gave up 0 bases and J gave up 0 bases, with 14 bases separating them. This CDR3 contains 17 residues. Germline CDR1 and CDR2: SQVTM and ANQGSEA. CDR3 nucleotide sequence: TGCAGCGTTGAAGATCGCGGACAGTCTACGAACACCGGGGAGCTGTTTTTT. Its protein product is CSVEDRGQSTNTGELFF.

The genes are TRBV27 and TRBJ2-7; D gene ambiguous. The CDR3 covers 14 residues. Germline CDR1 and CDR2: MNHEY and SMNVEV (reference sequence). V was clipped by 4 bases and J by 3 bases, with 13 bases between them. Here the CDR3 reads CASSSLRTVYEQYF. CDR3 in DNA: TGTGCCAGCAGTTCACTAAGAACGGTCTACGAGCAGTACTTC.

The V and J genes are TRBV5-1 and TRBJ2-7, with D tentatively TRBD2 (6 bases). This CDR3 has 14 residues. Trimming took 4 bases from V and 3 from J, leaving 14 bases between them. Germline V gene lookup returns CDR1 SGHRS and CDR2 YFSETQ. CDR3 in amino acids: CASSTGSSNYEQYF. CDR3 nucleotide sequence: TGCGCCAGCAGCACCGGGAGTAGTAACTACGAGCAGTACTTC.

CDR3 bases: TGTGCCATCAGGGGGACAGGAAGTTCCTACGAGCAGTACTTC. Its translation is CAIRGTGSSYEQYF. This chain links TRBV10-3 with TRBJ2-7; TRBD1 matches 8 bases. In germline, CDR1 is ENHRY, CDR2 SYGVKD. The CDR3 covers 14 residues. Unmatched junction bases numbered 5, after V lost 6 bases and J lost 1 base.

The V and J genes are TRBV7-9 and TRBJ2-1; possibly TRBD2 for D (5 bases). From germline, CDR1 is SEHNR and CDR2 FQNEAQ (reference sequence). Trimming stripped 5 bases from V and 9 bases from J, with 14 bases between. This CDR3 is 13 amino acids long. The CDR3 loop is CASSPRTSFEQFF. The DNA for the CDR3 is TGTGCCAGCAGCCCCCGGACTTCTTTTGAGCAGTTCTTC.

The genes are TRBV9 and TRBJ2-1, with 11 positions matching TRBD2. Germline V CDR1 and CDR2: SGDLS, YYNGEE. The V gene end was trimmed by 1 base and the J gene end by 4 bases; junction bases not matched to a gene: 4. This CDR3 is built from 16 residues. CDR3 sequence (DNA): TGTGCCAGCAGCGTAAAAGGGACTAGCGGATACAATGAGCAGTTCTTC. This codes for CASSVKGTSGYNEQFF.

This clone has just a few counts. This sequence joins TRBV11-2 and TRBJ1-5; 7 positions match TRBD1. The V and J ends lost 10 bases and 5 bases, in that order; junction bases with no gene match: 11. This CDR3 comprises 14 residues. CDR1 SGHAT and CDR2 FQNNGV come from the germline V gene. This CDR3 reads CATSDRVVHQPQHF. The CDR3 region has the DNA TGTGCCACAAGCGACAGGGTGGTACATCAGCCCCAGCATTTT.

J is TRBJ2-7 and V is TRBV21-1; the table assigns TRBD1, which was not confirmed against the DNA. TRBV21-1 is assigned pseudogene status. The CDR3 loop spans 19 amino acids. Written as DNA, the CDR3 is TGTGCCAGCAGCAAAAGTCCACGAGGGGGGACAGGGGGCCCGTACGAGCAGTACTTC. This codes for CASSKSPRGGTGGPYEQYF.

The chain recombines TRBV10-3 with TRBJ2-1, with D perhaps given as TRBD1 or TRBD2 (5 bases each). V was trimmed by 6 bases and J by 3 bases, leaving 21 bases between them. The CDR3 is made up of 17 amino acids. Germline V CDR1 and CDR2: ENHRY, SYGVKD. CDR3 DNA: TGTGCCATCAGGGGGGTTGACAGTCAACGAAACTACAATGAGCAGTTCTTC. Amino acid sequence: CAIRGVDSQRNYNEQFF.

This clone has just one count. The chain combines TRBV6-5 with TRBJ2-2, with D maybe TRBD1 (6 bases). Trimming took 5 bases from V and 4 from J, leaving 14 bases between them. The CDR3 spans 15 residues. The germline V gene has CDR1 MNHEY and CDR2 SVGAGI. CDR3 sequence reads: CASSPGASGTGELFF. In nucleotides, the CDR3 is TGTGCCAGCAGTCCAGGGGCCTCGGGCACCGGGGAGCTGTTTTTT.

The chain recombines TRBV13 with TRBJ2-1; possible D gene TRBD1, 5 bases. V lost 4 bases, J lost 1 base, and 14 bases lay in between. This CDR3 has 16 residues. Germline V gene lookup returns CDR1 PRHDT and CDR2 FYEKMQ (reference sequence). CDR3 DNA: TGTGCCAGCAGCTCGAAACCAGGGCCTTCCTACAATGAGCAGTTCTTC. Amino acid sequence: CASSSKPGPSYNEQFF.

V and J are TRBV6-1 and TRBJ2-7; D possibly corresponds to TRBD1 (6 bases). Trimming left V 10 bases short and J 4 bases short, with 14 bases between. This CDR3 comprises 12 residues. Per germline, CDR1 MNHNS and CDR2 SASEGT. In nucleotides, the CDR3 is TGTGCCACCAGCAGGGACATTTACGAGCAGTACTTC. As protein: CATSRDIYEQYF.

The genes are TRBV13 and TRBJ2-7, with 7 bases identical to TRBD2. The CDR3 runs 15 residues. CDR1 is PRHDT and CDR2 is FYEKMQ in the germline V gene (reference sequence). V dropped 6 bases and J dropped 2; count of bases not matched to a gene: 10. CDR3 nucleotide sequence: TGTGCCAGCAGTTCCGAGCGGGACCAGACCTACGAGCAGTACTTC. Its protein is CASSSERDQTYEQYF. Filled out from reference TRBV13 and TRBJ2-7, the complete variable domain reads AAGVIQSPRHLIKEKRETATLKCYPIPRHDTVYWYQQGPGQDPQFLISFYEKMQSDKGSIPDRFSAQQFSDYHSELNMSSLELGDSALYFCASSSERDQTYEQYFGPGTRLTVT.

About this clone: The sample has other DNA sequences that encode this CDR3 too. The chain couples TRBV27 to TRBJ2-7; D is ambiguous. Germline values: CDR1 MNHEY, CDR2 SMNVEV (reference sequence). The CDR3 is 12 amino acids. Trimming cost V 2 bases and J 5 bases, with 7 bases left between them. The CDR3 reads CASSLAGDEQYF. For the CDR3, the DNA is TGTGCCAGCAGTTTAGCTGGGGACGAGCAGTACTTC.

The CDR3 is CASSLFSRNTGELFF. The CDR3 DNA follows: TGTGCCAGCAGTTTATTTTCGCGTAACACCGGGGAGCTGTTTTTT. The rearrangement links TRBV27 to TRBJ2-2; no definite D call. Germline V gives CDR1 MNHEY, CDR2 SMNVEV (reference sequence). V gave up 1 base and J gave up 2 bases, with 8 bases separating them. CDR3 size: 15 residues.

This clone occurred once. The chain combines TRBV7-9 with TRBJ2-1; 8 bases are shared with TRBD2. After removal of 4 bases from V and 4 bases from J, the junction contained 18 bases not matched to a gene. The CDR3 spans 19 residues. Germline loops: CDR1 SEHNR, CDR2 FQNEAQ (reference sequence). This CDR3 is CASSWALGVSGTGYNEQFF. CDR3 DNA sequence: TGTGCCAGCAGCTGGGCACTCGGGGTTAGCGGGACGGGGTACAATGAGCAGTTCTTC.

V gene TRBV5-4 combines with J gene TRBJ1-1, with 7 positions matching TRBD1. There are 15 residues in the CDR3. J gave up 7 bases and V 0 bases, and 9 bases lay outside the gene matches. Germline V gene data show CDR1 as SGHNT and CDR2 as YYREEE (reference sequence). Here the CDR3 DNA reads TGTGCCAGCAGCTTGGCCCTTAGACAGGGCGTTGAAGCTTTCTTT. Protein product: CASSLALRQGVEAFF.

The chain recombines TRBV18 with TRBJ2-1, with no clear D. V gave up 6 bases and J gave up 0 bases, with 15 bases separating them. CDR1 KGHSH and CDR2 LQKENI come from the germline V gene. The length of the CDR3 is 16 residues. The CDR3 sequence is CASSPRLFSSYNEQFF. CDR3 DNA sequence: TGTGCCAGCTCCCCCAGACTTTTCAGCTCCTACAATGAGCAGTTCTTC.

The chain carries TRBV5-1 and TRBJ1-4; unclear D gene. The CDR3 runs 15 residues. Trimming removed 3 bases from V and 4 bases from J, with 13 bases in between. Germline assignment: CDR1 SGHRS and CDR2 YFSETQ. The CDR3 region is CASSSSRNRNEKLFF. The CDR3 coding sequence is TGCGCCAGCAGCTCCTCCAGAAATCGTAATGAAAAACTGTTTTTT.

J is TRBJ2-3 and V is TRBV18; TRBD2 matches at 7 bases. Germline trimming cut 3 bases from V and 3 bases from J; bases unmatched to any gene: 9. This CDR3 contains 16 residues. Germline V gene lookup returns CDR1 KGHSH and CDR2 LQKENI. The CDR3: CASSPQKRDRTDTQYF. The CDR3 DNA reads TGTGCCAGCTCACCCCAAAAGCGGGATCGAACAGATACGCAGTATTTT.